The 4 T cell receptor beta chains given below trace back to one sample, sequenced in a study of blood T cells in healthy people across ages (dated by TCRdb to between 2015 and 2017). Library preparation employed 5' RACE. Sequencing relied on an Illumina HiSeq 2500. A second PCR of roughly 6 to 11 cycles was run with a J-beta primer mix and a sample-barcoded 5' primer. Using fastp at Q25 and MiXCR, TCRdb reprocessed the public reads and kept productive beta chains. Every distinct CDR3 protein forms one entry, paired with its most common genes and DNA. For this sample there are some 730,000 distinct CDR3 sequences; around a fifth appear just once. The biggest ten clones account for less than 25% of the sample. The sample taken for sequencing was blood. The receptors here all came from a man between 65 and 80 years old in good health.

This clonotype was counted many times. The chain recombines TRBV12-3 or TRBV12-4 with TRBJ1-3, with a possible D match to TRBD1 (5 bases). Trimming pared 6 bases from V and 4 bases from J, leaving 13 bases between. There are 14 residues in the CDR3. In DNA form, the CDR3 reads TGTGCCAGCAGCACTAGGGACCAAGGAAACACCATATATTTT. Encoded protein: CASSTRDQGNTIYF.

The V gene is TRBV5-5, the J gene TRBJ2-5, with D perhaps assigned TRBD1 or TRBD2 (6 bases each). The CDR3 extends over 16 amino acids. Germline V gene data show CDR1 as SGHKS and CDR2 as YYEKEE (reference sequence). The ends were cut back, 2 bases at V and 2 bases at J, with 16 bases in the middle. CDR3 sequence (DNA): TGTGCCAGCAGCTTTGGGGGGCGCGATGATCAAGAGACCCAGTACTTC. Protein sequence: CASSFGGRDDQETQYF.

This clonotype has a count of ten or more. V and J are TRBV6-5 and TRBJ2-1, with D perhaps matching TRBD2 (5 bases). The V gene lost 8 bases and the J gene lost 0 bases, with 8 bases spanning the gap. CDR1 is MNHEY and CDR2 is SVGAGI in the germline V gene. The CDR3 contains 13 residues. CDR3 residues: CASREPSYNEQFF. In DNA form, the CDR3 reads TGTGCCAGCCGGGAACCCTCCTACAATGAGCAGTTCTTC.

The table lists this clonotype with a few counts. This chain links TRBV20-1 with TRBJ2-5; a weak D match, TRBD2 (5 bases). The CDR3 consists of 13 residues. The germline V gene encodes CDR1 DFQATT and CDR2 SNEGSKA (reference sequence). DNA for the CDR3: TGCAAAGTATCGGGCGGACTCGAGAAGACCCAGTACTTC. It translates to CKVSGGLEKTQYF.